A single sample gave rise to the 14 T cell receptor beta chains below, sequenced in a study of blood T cells in healthy people across ages. With a J-beta primer mix and a sample-barcoded 5' primer, a second PCR ran roughly 6 to 11 cycles. TCRdb re-analysed the 5' RACE reads in MiXCR, keeping a single row per CDR3 protein. The sample carries about 1.4 million distinct CDR3 sequences, around 59% recorded once. The sample consisted of blood. These TCRs come from a man younger than 30 in good health.

The CDR3 bases are TGTGCCAGCAGTTTAGGCAGGCCCAACTACGAGCAGTACTTC. This encodes CASSLGRPNYEQYF. The chain has TRBV28 and TRBJ2-7; D call uncertain. From germline, CDR1 is MDHEN and CDR2 SYDVKM. CDR3 length: 14 amino acids. V lost 2 bases to trimming and J lost 3 bases, with 11 bases between them.

In DNA, the CDR3 is TGTGCCAGCAGTTTAAACAGAATGAACACTGAAGCTTTCTTT. The encoded protein is CASSLNRMNTEAFF. The rearrangement joins TRBV12-3 or TRBV12-4 to TRBJ1-1; D unclear. CDR3 length: 14 residues. Trimming pared 2 bases from V and 0 bases from J, leaving 7 bases between.

The chain employs TRBV12-3 or TRBV12-4 and TRBJ2-7; tentative D call: TRBD2 (6 bases). This CDR3 contains 14 residues. The V end was cut by 7 bases, the J end by 1 base, with 14 bases between. DNA for the CDR3: TGTGCCAGCAAAAAGGAGGGCAGGTCCTACGAGCAGTACTTC. Translating it yields CASKKEGRSYEQYF.

The chain employs TRBV6-5 and TRBJ1-1; possibly TRBD1 for D (6 bases). This CDR3 has 12 amino acids. V lost 6 bases and J 10 bases, leaving 15 bases between the germline ends. Looked up from germline, CDR1 is MNHEY and CDR2 is SVGAGI. The CDR3 loop reads CASRTGAKGAFF. CDR3 nucleotides: TGTGCCAGCAGGACGGGGGCCAAGGGAGCTTTCTTT.

There are a few counts of this clonotype. The chain is built from TRBV9 and TRBJ2-5; no clear D. Trimming shortened V by 0 bases and J by 5 bases, and 11 bases separated the two germline ends. The CDR3 length is 14 residues. CDR1 and CDR2 from the germline V gene are SGDLS and YYNGEE. In DNA form, the CDR3 reads TGTGCCAGCAGCGTAGATGGGGTGTCGGAGACCCAGTACTTC. Residues: CASSVDGVSETQYF.

The gene calls are TRBV30 and TRBJ1-2, with D perhaps matching TRBD1 (6 bases). Germline V lookup: CDR1 GTSNPN, CDR2 SVGIG (reference sequence). Trimming pared 0 bases from V and 8 bases from J, leaving 10 bases between. This CDR3 contains 12 residues. The CDR3 nucleotides are TGTGCCTGGAGTGTATTTACAGGGGGCTACACCTTC. It specifies CAWSVFTGGYTF.

The chain joins TRBV27 to TRBJ2-7; weak D call: TRBD2 (6 bases). The CDR3 spans 12 residues. V lost 8 bases, J lost 3 bases, and 11 bases lay in between. CDR1 MNHEY and CDR2 SMNVEV come from the germline V gene (reference sequence). As DNA, the CDR3 is TGTGCCAGCGCGGGACTCGACTACGAGCAGTACTTC. Translation: CASAGLDYEQYF.

This clonotype was seen a few times. The genes are TRBV29-1 and TRBJ2-7; weak D call: TRBD1 (6 bases). Trimming left V 0 bases short and J 0 bases short, with 6 bases between. The length of the CDR3 is 13 residues. The V gene's germline CDR1 is SQVTM and CDR2 ANQGSEA. Written as DNA, the CDR3 is TGCAGCGTTGAAGAGACAGGCTCCTACGAGCAGTACTTC. Translating gives CSVEETGSYEQYF.

This clonotype was seen just once. The J gene is TRBJ2-7, the V gene TRBV5-5; D perhaps matches TRBD1 (6 bases). CDR1 is SGHKS and CDR2 is YYEKEE in the germline V gene (reference sequence). The germline V and J ends were trimmed by 4 bases and 3 bases, with 26 bases remaining between them. CDR3 size: 18 residues. DNA of the CDR3: TGTGCCAGCAGCCAAAAAAACCTATTCTGGACAGCTCGCTACGAGCAGTACTTC. Translation gives CASSQKNLFWTARYEQYF.

The genes are TRBV27 and TRBJ2-7; D remains unclear. In germline, CDR1 is MNHEY, CDR2 SMNVEV (reference sequence). The CDR3 contains 15 residues. Trimming stripped 6 bases from V and 0 bases from J, with 15 bases between. In DNA, the CDR3 is TGTGCCAGCAGCCCTCCGAGGACCCCCTCCTACGAGCAGTACTTC. It translates to CASSPPRTPSYEQYF.

This chain uses TRBV6-5 with TRBJ2-3; weak D call: TRBD2 (6 bases). Germline lookup yields CDR1 MNHEY and CDR2 SVGAGI. This CDR3 has 14 residues. The ends were cut back, 5 bases at V and 1 base at J, with 10 bases in the middle. The CDR3 sequence is CASSRDFRTDTQYF. DNA of the CDR3: TGTGCCAGCAGTAGGGACTTTCGCACAGATACGCAGTATTTT.

The V and J genes are TRBV20-1 and TRBJ2-7, with D perhaps being TRBD1 or TRBD2 (5 bases each). Trimming shortened V by 5 bases and J by 9 bases, and 14 bases separated the two germline ends. This CDR3 comprises 11 residues. The V gene's germline CDR1 is DFQATT and CDR2 SNEGSKA (reference sequence). The CDR3 region has the DNA TGCAGTGCTTGGTGGGGGACGGGGCAGTACTTC. Translated: CSAWWGTGQYF.

The chain carries TRBV6-5 and TRBJ1-1; D may be TRBD1 (6 bases). CDR1 and CDR2 from the germline V gene are MNHEY and SVGAGI. The CDR3 length is 12 residues. Trimming took off 6 bases at V and 12 bases at J, with 17 bases between the two ends. CDR3 amino acids: CASSLNQGPTFF. CDR3 in DNA: TGTGCCAGCAGCCTTAACCAGGGGCCAACTTTCTTT.

This clonotype has more than one count but fewer than ten. This chain connects TRBV6-5 to TRBJ2-7, with D tentatively TRBD2 (6 bases). The V end lost 5 bases, the J end lost 3 bases, and 11 bases lay between the germline ends. Germline CDR1 MNHEY, CDR2 SVGAGI. This CDR3 region has 13 residues. The CDR3 spells CASSPHGGYEQYF. CDR3 nucleotide sequence: TGTGCCAGCAGTCCTCACGGGGGCTACGAGCAGTACTTC.